These T cell receptor beta chains were read from a single sample in a study of T cells in narcolepsy. Method: immunoSEQ multiplex PCR; TCRdb's copy keeps in-frame clones and lacks some. This sample has 30,000 to 35,000 clones, with roughly three quarters found just once. Sequencing input: memory (CD45RA-) CD4+ T cells from blood. These receptors were collected from a human donor in good health. The CDR3 runs from the conserved cysteine through the conserved F or W. D genes are given only for firm matches. A clone size is listed for some rows: how often the clone was seen (once, few, many), or a class if it is expanded.

v_call	d_call	j_call	clone_size	cdr3_aa	cdr3_nt
TRBV6-5	NA	TRBJ1-3	NA	CASSPDSSGNTIYF	TGTGCCAGCAGTCCCGACAGTTCAGGAAACACCATATATTTT
TRBV6-6	NA	TRBJ2-7	NA	CASSYFSAGYEQYF	TGTGCCAGCAGTTACTTTAGTGCAGGATACGAGCAGTACTTC
TRBV18	TRBD2	TRBJ2-7	once	CASSPLRDVKTSGRVDEQYF	TGTGCCAGCTCACCACTTAGGGACGTAAAGACTAGCGGGAGGGTGGACGAGCAGTACTTC
TRBV5-5	NA	TRBJ2-5	NA	CASSLGGQETQYF	TGTGCCAGCAGCTTGGGGGGCCAAGAGACCCAGTACTTC
TRBV27	TRBD1	TRBJ2-2	NA	CASSSRITGVGTGELFF	TGTGCCAGCAGTTCGCGAATTACAGGGGTAGGCACCGGGGAGCTGTTTTTT
TRBV15	NA	TRBJ1-1	NA	CATGKSFNTEAFF	TGTGCCACCGGGAAGTCATTCAACACTGAAGCTTTCTTT
TRBV25-1	NA	TRBJ2-3	NA	CASNPPGRDTQYF	TGTGCCAGCAACCCGCCGGGTAGGGATACGCAGTATTTT
TRBV6-1	TRBD1	TRBJ1-3	few	CASSRSDRGNTIYF	TGTGCCAGCAGTCGCTCCGACAGGGGTAACACCATATATTTT
TRBV9	NA	TRBJ2-1	NA	CASTLDGRGGNEQFF	TGTGCCAGCACCCTAGATGGCAGGGGGGGAAATGAGCAGTTCTTC
TRBV19	NA	TRBJ2-1	NA	CASRGGLQASYNEQFF	TGTGCCAGTAGGGGAGGACTCCAAGCCTCCTACAATGAGCAGTTCTTC
TRBV30	NA	TRBJ1-1	NA	CAWSVGKTEAFF	TGTGCCTGGAGTGTAGGGAAAACTGAAGCTTTCTTT
TRBV5-1	NA	TRBJ1-1	few	CASSLGGAGPEAFF	TGCGCCAGCAGCTTGGGGGGGGCCGGCCCTGAAGCTTTCTTT
TRBV5-4	NA	TRBJ1-1	few	CASSLVRENTEAFF	TGTGCCAGCAGCTTGGTTCGCGAGAACACTGAAGCTTTCTTT
TRBV18	TRBD1	TRBJ2-2	NA	CASSSDRGKTGELFF	TGTGCCAGCTCGTCGGACAGGGGCAAGACCGGGGAGCTGTTTTTT
TRBV29-1	NA	TRBJ2-5	medium-sized	CSVEDGPRGTQYF	TGCAGCGTTGAAGATGGCCCAAGAGGGACCCAGTACTTC
TRBV11-2	NA	TRBJ1-1	NA	CASSLEMLRKAFF	TGTGCCAGCAGCTTAGAGATGCTGCGGAAAGCTTTCTTT
TRBV6-5	TRBD1	TRBJ1-3	NA	CASSYRRTGRGNTIYF	TGTGCCAGCAGTTACCGAAGGACAGGGCGAGGAAACACCATATATTTT
TRBV4-2	TRBD2	TRBJ2-7	NA	CASSQLDFQREGTYEQYF	TGTGCCAGCAGCCAACTGGACTTTCAGCGGGAGGGCACCTACGAGCAGTACTTC
TRBV6-1	NA	TRBJ2-3	NA	CASSEEGTSTDTQYF	TGTGCCAGCAGTGAAGAGGGGACTAGCACAGATACGCAGTATTTT
TRBV30	TRBD2	TRBJ2-2	NA	CASVLAGAGAGELFF	TGTGCCTCGGTACTAGCGGGAGCGGGAGCCGGGGAGCTGTTTTTT
TRBV27	NA	TRBJ2-7	NA	CASSPLSDTYEQYF	TGTGCCAGCAGTCCGCTCTCCGACACTTACGAGCAGTACTTC
TRBV11-3	TRBD2	TRBJ2-3	NA	CASKLRTSSGTSTDTQYF	TGTGCCAGCAAGCTTAGGACTAGCAGCGGAACGAGCACAGATACGCAGTATTTT
TRBV14	NA	TRBJ1-4	NA	CASSPGTWNEKLFF	TGTGCCAGCAGCCCCGGGACTTGGAATGAAAAACTGTTTTTT